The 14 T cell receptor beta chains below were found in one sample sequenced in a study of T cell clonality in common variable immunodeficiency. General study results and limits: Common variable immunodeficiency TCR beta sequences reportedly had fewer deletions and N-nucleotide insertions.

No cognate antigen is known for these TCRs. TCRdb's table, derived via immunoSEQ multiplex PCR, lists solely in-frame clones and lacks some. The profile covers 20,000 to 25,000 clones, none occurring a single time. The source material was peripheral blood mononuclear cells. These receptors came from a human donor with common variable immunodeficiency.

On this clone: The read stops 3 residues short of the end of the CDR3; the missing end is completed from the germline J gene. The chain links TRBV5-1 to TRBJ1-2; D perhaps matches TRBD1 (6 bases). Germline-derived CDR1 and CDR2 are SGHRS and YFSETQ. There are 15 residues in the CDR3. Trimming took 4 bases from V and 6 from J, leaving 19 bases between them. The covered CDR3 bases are TGCGCCAGCAGCACCACCGGAGGGGGTTGGGATGGC. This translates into CASSTTGGGWDG. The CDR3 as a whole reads CASSTTGGGWDGYTF.

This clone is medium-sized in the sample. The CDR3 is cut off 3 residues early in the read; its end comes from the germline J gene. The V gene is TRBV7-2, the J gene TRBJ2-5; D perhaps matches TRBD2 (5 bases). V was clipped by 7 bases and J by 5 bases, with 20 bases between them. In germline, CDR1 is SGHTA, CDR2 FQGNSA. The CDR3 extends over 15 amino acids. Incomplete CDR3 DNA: TGTGCCAGCACCCTCGTGGACTGGAGGTGGGAGACC. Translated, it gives CASTLVDWRWET. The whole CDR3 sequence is CASTLVDWRWETQYF. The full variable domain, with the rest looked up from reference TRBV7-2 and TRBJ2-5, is GAGVSQSPSNKVTEKGKDVELRCDPISGHTALYWYRQSLGQGLEFLIYFQGNSAPDKSGLPSDRFSAERTGGSVSTLTIQRTQQEDSAVYLCASTLVDWRWETQYFGPGTRLLVL.

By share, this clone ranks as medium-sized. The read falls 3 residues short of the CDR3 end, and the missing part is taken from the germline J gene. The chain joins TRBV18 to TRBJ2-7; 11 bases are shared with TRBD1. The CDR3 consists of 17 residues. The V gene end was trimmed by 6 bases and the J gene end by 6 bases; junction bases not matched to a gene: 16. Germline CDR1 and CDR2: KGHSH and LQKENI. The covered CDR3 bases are TGTGCCAGCTCCGATTCACCCATCGGACAGGGGGCGGGCGAG. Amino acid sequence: CASSDSPIGQGAGE. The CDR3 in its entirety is CASSDSPIGQGAGEQYF.

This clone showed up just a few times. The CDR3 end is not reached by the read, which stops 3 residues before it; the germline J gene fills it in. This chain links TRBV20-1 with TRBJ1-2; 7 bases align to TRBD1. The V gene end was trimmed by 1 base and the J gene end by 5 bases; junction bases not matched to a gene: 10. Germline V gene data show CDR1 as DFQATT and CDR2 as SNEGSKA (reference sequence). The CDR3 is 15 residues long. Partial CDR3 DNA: TGCAGTGCTAGAGTCCACAGGGGTGGTGGGTATGGC. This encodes CSARVHRGGGYG. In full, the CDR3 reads CSARVHRGGGYGYTF.

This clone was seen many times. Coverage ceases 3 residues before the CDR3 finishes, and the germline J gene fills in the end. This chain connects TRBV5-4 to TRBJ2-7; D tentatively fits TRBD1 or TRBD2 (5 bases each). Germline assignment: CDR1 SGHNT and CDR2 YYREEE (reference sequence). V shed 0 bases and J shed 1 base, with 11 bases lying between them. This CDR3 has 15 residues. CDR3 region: CASSLAEGMSYEQYF. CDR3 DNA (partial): TGTGCCAGCAGCTTGGCCGAGGGGATGTCCTACGAG.

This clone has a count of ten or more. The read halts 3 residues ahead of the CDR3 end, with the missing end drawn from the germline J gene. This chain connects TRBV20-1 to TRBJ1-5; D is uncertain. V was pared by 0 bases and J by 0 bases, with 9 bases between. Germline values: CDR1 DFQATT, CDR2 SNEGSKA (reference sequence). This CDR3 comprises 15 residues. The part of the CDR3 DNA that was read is TGCAGTGCTAGAGATCCCGCCTATAGCAATCAGCCC. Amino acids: CSARDPAYSNQP. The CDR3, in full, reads CSARDPAYSNQPQHF.

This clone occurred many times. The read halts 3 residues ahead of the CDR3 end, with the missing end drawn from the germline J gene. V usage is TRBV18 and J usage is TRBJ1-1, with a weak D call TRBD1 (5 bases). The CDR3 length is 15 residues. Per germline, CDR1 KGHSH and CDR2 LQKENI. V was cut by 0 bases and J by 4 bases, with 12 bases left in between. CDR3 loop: CASSPPSGWGTEAFF. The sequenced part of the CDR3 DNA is TGTGCCAGCTCACCACCTTCAGGGTGGGGCACTGAA. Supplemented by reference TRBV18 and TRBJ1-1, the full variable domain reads NAGVMQNPRHLVRRRGQEARLRCSPMKGHSHVYWYRQLPEEGLKFMVYLQKENIIDESGMPKERFSAEFPKEGPSILRIQQVVRGDSAAYFCASSPPSGWGTEAFFGQGTRLTVV.

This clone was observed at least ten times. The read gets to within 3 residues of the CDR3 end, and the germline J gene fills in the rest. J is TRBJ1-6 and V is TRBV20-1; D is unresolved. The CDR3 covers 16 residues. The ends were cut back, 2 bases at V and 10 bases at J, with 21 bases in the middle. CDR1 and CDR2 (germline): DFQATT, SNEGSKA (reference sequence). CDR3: CSARPTSGGLVSPLHF. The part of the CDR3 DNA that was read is TGCAGTGCTAGACCCACGAGCGGCGGCTTAGTCTCACCC.

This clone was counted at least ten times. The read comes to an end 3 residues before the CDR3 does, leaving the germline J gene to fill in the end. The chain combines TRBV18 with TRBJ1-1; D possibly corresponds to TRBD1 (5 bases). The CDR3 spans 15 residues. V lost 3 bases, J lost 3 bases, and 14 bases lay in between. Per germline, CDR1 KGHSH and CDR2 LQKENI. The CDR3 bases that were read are TGTGCCAGCTCACCTAATAAAGACAGTTACACTGAA. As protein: CASSPNKDSYTE. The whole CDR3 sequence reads CASSPNKDSYTEAFF.

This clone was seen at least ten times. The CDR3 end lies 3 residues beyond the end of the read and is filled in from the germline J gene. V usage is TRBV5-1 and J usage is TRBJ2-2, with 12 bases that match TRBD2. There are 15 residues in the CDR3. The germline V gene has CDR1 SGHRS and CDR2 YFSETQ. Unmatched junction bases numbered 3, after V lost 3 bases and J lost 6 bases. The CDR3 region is CASSSLAGGPGELFF. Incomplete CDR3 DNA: TGCGCCAGCAGCTCTCTAGCGGGGGGGCCCGGGGAG.

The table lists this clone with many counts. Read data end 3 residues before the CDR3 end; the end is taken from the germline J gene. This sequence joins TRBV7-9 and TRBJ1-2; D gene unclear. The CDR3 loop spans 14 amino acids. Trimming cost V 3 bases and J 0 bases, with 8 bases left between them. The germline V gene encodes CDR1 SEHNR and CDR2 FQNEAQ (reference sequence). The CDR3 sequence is CASSFAGSNYGYTF. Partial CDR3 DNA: TGTGCCAGCAGCTTCGCGGGGTCTAACTATGGC.

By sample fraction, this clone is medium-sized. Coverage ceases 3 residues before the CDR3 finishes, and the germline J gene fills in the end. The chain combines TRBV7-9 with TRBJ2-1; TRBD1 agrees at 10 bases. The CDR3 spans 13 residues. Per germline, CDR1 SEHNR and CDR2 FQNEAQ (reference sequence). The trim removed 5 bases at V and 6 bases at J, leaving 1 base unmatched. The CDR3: CASSRDRGNEQFF. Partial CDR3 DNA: TGTGCCAGCAGCAGGGACAGGGGCAATGAG. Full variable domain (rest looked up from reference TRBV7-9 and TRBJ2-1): DTGVSQNPRHKITKRGQNVTFRCDPISEHNRLYWYRQTLGQGPEFLTYFQNEAQLEKSRLLSDRFSAERPKGSFSTLEIQRTEQGDSAMYLCASSRDRGNEQFFGPGTRLTVL.

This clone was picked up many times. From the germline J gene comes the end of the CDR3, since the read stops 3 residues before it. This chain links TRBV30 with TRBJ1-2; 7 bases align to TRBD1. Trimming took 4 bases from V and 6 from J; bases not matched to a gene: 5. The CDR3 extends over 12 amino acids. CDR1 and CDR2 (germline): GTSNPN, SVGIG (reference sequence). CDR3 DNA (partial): TGTGCCTGGACCCCAGGGGGACATGGC. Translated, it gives CAWTPGGHG. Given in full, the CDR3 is CAWTPGGHGYTF.

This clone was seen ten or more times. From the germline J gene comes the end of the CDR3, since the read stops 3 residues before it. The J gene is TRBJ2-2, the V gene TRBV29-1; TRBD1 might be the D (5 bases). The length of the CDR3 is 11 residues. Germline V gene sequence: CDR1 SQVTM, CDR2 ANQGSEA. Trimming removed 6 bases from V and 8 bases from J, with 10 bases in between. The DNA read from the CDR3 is TGCAGCGTACGAAGGGGAGGGGAG. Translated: CSVRRGGE. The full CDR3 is CSVRRGGELFF.